A selection of T cell receptor beta chains follows, all from one sample in a study of blood T cell repertoires in COVID-19. Repertoires were generated with immunoSEQ multiplex PCR, while TCRdb's copy carries only in-frame clones and drops some. Here the sample spans 200,000 to 250,000 clones, roughly four fifths being singletons. Sequencing input: PBMCs or T cells enriched from blood (not recorded which). The receptors derive from a woman in her fifties or sixties who had been exposed to COVID-19. CDR3s include the opening cysteine and the closing phenylalanine or tryptophan. The D gene is left open where the match is weak. For some rows the clone size is stated as once, few or many, or as a class when expanded; others skip it.

V gene	clone size	D gene	J gene	CDR3 protein	CDR3 DNA
TRBV19	NA	TRBD1	TRBJ1-5	CASSATGAGQPQHF	TGTGCCAGTAGTGCCACAGGGGCCGGGCAGCCCCAGCATTTT
TRBV5-4	NA	NA	TRBJ1-2	CASSLTLPNYGYTF	TGTGCCAGCAGCTTGACGCTACCAAACTATGGCTACACCTTC
TRBV6-4	NA	TRBD2	TRBJ2-3	CASSVAGGTDTQYF	TGTGCCAGCAGTGTGGCGGGGGGCACAGATACGCAGTATTTT
TRBV18	NA	TRBD1	TRBJ2-1	CASSLGQGANEQFF	TGTGCCAGCTCACTGGGACAGGGGGCCAATGAGCAGTTCTTC
TRBV5-1	NA	NA	TRBJ2-3	CASSVGQSTDTQYF	TGCGCCAGCAGCGTTGGCCAGAGCACAGATACGCAGTATTTT
TRBV10-3	NA	NA	TRBJ1-5	CAISESTLVGTPNQPQHF	TGTGCCATCAGTGAGTCGACTCTGGTAGGGACACCTAATCAGCCCCAGCATTTT
TRBV18	NA	NA	TRBJ2-7	CASSPSGWGAYEQYF	TGTGCCAGCTCACCATCGGGTTGGGGCGCCTACGAGCAGTACTTC
TRBV10-3	NA	NA	TRBJ1-1	CAIRVDSEAFF	TGTGCCATCAGGGTGGACAGTGAAGCTTTCTTT
TRBV6-5	once	NA	TRBJ2-7	CASSTERATYEQYF	TGTGCCAGCAGTACTGAGCGGGCCACCTACGAGCAGTACTTC
TRBV19	NA	TRBD2	TRBJ2-6	CASSIGGSGANVLTF	TGTGCCAGTAGTATCGGGGGGTCTGGGGCCAACGTCCTGACTTTC
TRBV5-4	few	NA	TRBJ2-2	CASSRTGANTGELFF	TGTGCCAGCAGCCGAACGGGGGCGAACACCGGGGAGCTGTTTTTT
TRBV21-1	NA	NA	TRBJ2-2	CASSKGTAGELFF	TGTGCCAGCAGCAAAGGAACTGCCGGGGAGCTGTTTTTT
TRBV27	NA	TRBD2	TRBJ2-7	CASSLSPGGGAREQYF	TGTGCCAGCAGTTTATCGCCGGGCGGGGGGGCGCGTGAGCAGTACTTC
TRBV6-5	few	NA	TRBJ1-6	CASRTLTVDSPLHF	TGTGCCAGCAGAACATTGACAGTGGATTCACCCCTCCACTTT
TRBV7-2	NA	NA	TRBJ1-1	CASSQGGNTEAFF	TGTGCCAGCAGCCAAGGGGGGAACACTGAAGCTTTCTTT
TRBV7-2	NA	TRBD1	TRBJ1-3	CASSLAGTGRNTIYF	TGTGCCAGCAGCTTAGCAGGGACAGGGAGAAACACCATATATTTT
TRBV7-2	NA	NA	TRBJ1-2	CASSLNVRGDYGYTF	TGTGCCAGCAGCTTAAATGTGCGGGGAGACTATGGCTACACCTTC
TRBV5-1	NA	NA	TRBJ1-1	CASSLGAGLNTEAFF	TGCGCCAGCAGCTTGGGAGCAGGGCTGAACACTGAAGCTTTCTTT
TRBV5-1	NA	TRBD1	TRBJ1-1	CASTLSGQPNTEAFF	TGCGCCAGCACCCTATCGGGACAGCCGAACACTGAAGCTTTCTTT
TRBV7-2	NA	TRBD2	TRBJ2-7	CASSLQRGGAYEQYF	TGTGCCAGCAGCCTCCAGCGGGGTGGGGCCTACGAGCAGTACTTC
TRBV5-6	NA	NA	TRBJ2-1	CASSLASQGGNEQFF	TGTGCCAGCAGCTTGGCCTCGCAGGGAGGAAATGAGCAGTTCTTC
TRBV12-3/TRBV12-4	NA	NA	TRBJ2-3	CASSLRQVDTQYF	TGTGCCAGCAGTTTAAGGCAGGTAGATACGCAGTATTTT
TRBV20-1	NA	TRBD1	TRBJ1-5	CSASPGQSFNQPQHF	TGCAGTGCCAGTCCGGGACAGTCCTTCAATCAGCCCCAGCATTTT
TRBV15	NA	TRBD1	TRBJ2-2	CATSRGVGTGNTGELFF	TGTGCCACCAGCAGAGGGGTGGGGACAGGGAACACCGGGGAGCTGTTTTTT
TRBV7-2	NA	NA	TRBJ1-1	CASSLDGQVNTEAFF	TGTGCCAGCAGCTTAGACGGCCAGGTGAACACTGAAGCTTTCTTT
TRBV6-5	few	TRBD1	TRBJ1-2	CASSYDRAYGYTF	TGTGCCAGCAGTTACGACAGGGCCTATGGCTACACCTTC
TRBV6-5	NA	TRBD1	TRBJ1-1	CASGTGDGNTEAFF	TGTGCCAGCGGGACAGGGGACGGAAACACTGAAGCTTTCTTT
TRBV3-1/TRBV3-2	NA	NA	TRBJ2-5	CASSQRSGKAQETQYF	TGTGCCAGCAGCCAACGTAGCGGAAAAGCTCAAGAGACCCAGTACTTC
TRBV7-6	NA	NA	TRBJ2-6	CASSPYRVAGANVLTF	TGTGCCAGCAGCCCTTACAGAGTGGCCGGGGCCAACGTCCTGACTTTC
TRBV24-1	NA	NA	TRBJ2-2	CATSDPTGPGELFF	TGTGCCACCAGTGACCCTACAGGGCCCGGGGAGCTGTTTTTT
TRBV2	NA	NA	TRBJ1-1	CASSSILLNTEAFF	TGTGCCAGCAGTTCCATACTTTTGAACACTGAAGCTTTCTTT
TRBV19	few	TRBD1	TRBJ1-3	CASTPTGTGNTIYF	TGTGCCAGTACCCCGACAGGGACTGGAAACACCATATATTTT
TRBV28	NA	NA	TRBJ1-1	CASSSSRWDTEAFF	TGTGCCAGCAGTTCTTCCAGGTGGGACACTGAAGCTTTCTTT
TRBV5-1	NA	TRBD2	TRBJ2-3	CASSLRLAGTDTQYF	TGCGCCAGCAGCTTGAGACTAGCGGGCACAGATACGCAGTATTTT
TRBV6-7	NA	NA	TRBJ2-3	CASSYSRRESTDTQYF	TGTGCCAGCAGTTACTCGAGGCGTGAGAGCACAGATACGCAGTATTTT
TRBV10-1	NA	TRBD1	TRBJ1-1	CASSERDSNTEAFF	TGCGCCAGCAGTGAACGGGACAGTAACACTGAAGCTTTCTTT
TRBV7-9	NA	NA	TRBJ1-6	CASSLDGNSPLHF	TGTGCCAGCAGCTTAGACGGTAATTCACCCCTCCACTTT
TRBV7-9	NA	TRBD1	TRBJ2-1	CASSPDRAPYNEQFF	TGTGCCAGCAGCCCGGACAGGGCCCCCTACAATGAGCAGTTCTTC
TRBV2	NA	NA	TRBJ2-2	CAKDRPNTGELFF	TGTGCCAAGGACAGACCGAACACCGGGGAGCTGTTTTTT
TRBV5-5	NA	NA	TRBJ1-2	CASSPGRIGGIYGYTF	TGTGCCAGCAGCCCTGGACGGATAGGAGGCATCTATGGCTACACCTTC
TRBV23-1	NA	TRBD1	TRBJ2-3	CASSHPQGKSWTGLSTDTQYF	TGCGCCAGCAGTCACCCACAAGGGAAGTCCTGGACAGGCCTTAGCACAGATACGCAGTATTTT
TRBV15	few	TRBD1	TRBJ1-1	CATSSPWDSPDRNTEAFF	TGTGCCACCAGCTCACCCTGGGACAGCCCAGATAGAAACACTGAAGCTTTCTTT
TRBV19	few	TRBD1	TRBJ1-2	CASSDRVNGYTF	TGTGCCAGTAGCGACAGGGTCAATGGCTACACCTTC
TRBV7-2	NA	NA	TRBJ1-1	CASSSYWNTEAFF	TGTGCCAGCAGCTCCTACTGGAACACTGAAGCTTTCTTT
TRBV3-1/TRBV3-2	NA	NA	TRBJ1-6	CASSPPGSNSPLHF	TGTGCCAGCAGCCCCCCGGGATCTAATTCACCCCTCCACTTT
TRBV18	NA	NA	TRBJ2-6	CASSPDSISGANVLTF	TGTGCCAGCTCACCGGACAGCATCTCTGGGGCCAACGTCCTGACTTTC